Listed here are 8 T cell receptor beta chains from one sample, sequenced in a study of cytomegalovirus exposure and HLA in healthy donors. Both 60 Vbeta primers and 13 Jbeta primers went into the PCR. Produced via immunoSEQ multiplex PCR; TCRdb's table is partial and in-frame only. Of under 150,000 clones listed, 80% to 85% are singletons. The sequenced material came from PBMCs. The source is a boy aged 2 to 10 in good health and CMV-seronegative.

This chain uses TRBV5-1 with TRBJ1-1, with TRBD1 as a possible D gene (5 bases). Germline V gene lookup returns CDR1 SGHRS and CDR2 YFSETQ. CDR3 length: 14 amino acids. V lost 2 bases to trimming and J lost 1 base, with 9 bases between them. The DNA of the CDR3 is TGCGCCAGCAGCTTAGGACAAGCGAACACTGAAGCTTTCTTT. Residues: CASSLGQANTEAFF.

In its sample, this clone was seen a few times. V gene TRBV27 combines with J gene TRBJ2-3; the match to TRBD2 covers 9 bases. The V segment lost 3 bases and the J segment 5 bases; nucleotides outside the gene matches: 6. Germline V gives CDR1 MNHEY, CDR2 SMNVEV (reference sequence). This CDR3 contains 15 residues. CDR3 loop: CASSFAGGRQDTQYF. Written as DNA, the CDR3 is TGTGCCAGCAGTTTTGCGGGAGGGCGTCAAGATACGCAGTATTTT.

The chain links TRBV6-5 to TRBJ2-7; 7 bases are shared with TRBD2. The J segment lost 5 bases and the V segment lost 5 bases, leaving 12 bases of the junction unmatched. CDR1 and CDR2 (germline): MNHEY, SVGAGI. CDR3 length: 15 amino acids. CDR3 loop: CASSRGGAGRDEQYF. In DNA, the CDR3 is TGTGCCAGCAGTCGGGGTGGGGCAGGGAGGGACGAGCAGTACTTC.

J is TRBJ2-7 and V is TRBV19, with 7 positions matching TRBD1. J lost 1 base, V lost 5 bases, and 14 bases had no gene match. CDR1 is LNHDA and CDR2 is SQIVND in the germline V gene (reference sequence). CDR3 length equals 17 residues. The DNA for the CDR3 is TGTGCCAGTAGTGCCGATGGGACAGACCCCACTTCCTACGAGCAGTACTTC. It encodes CASSADGTDPTSYEQYF. Combining the CDR3 with reference TRBV19 and TRBJ2-7 gives the whole variable domain DGGITQSPKYLFRKEGQNVTLSCEQNLNHDAMYWYRQDPGQGLRLIYYSQIVNDFQKGDIAEGYSVSREKKESFPLTVTSAQKNPTAFYLCASSADGTDPTSYEQYFGPGTRLTVT.

The chain links TRBV18 to TRBJ1-1; no clear D. V dropped 6 bases and J dropped 2 bases, with 16 bases sitting between them. The CDR3 is made up of 15 amino acids. In germline, CDR1 is KGHSH, CDR2 LQKENI. The CDR3 DNA follows: TGTGCCAGCTCGTCCCGAGAGGCGGGAAACACTGAAGCTTTCTTT. Translation gives CASSSREAGNTEAFF. Full variable domain (outside the CDR3, taken from reference TRBV18 and TRBJ1-1): NAGVMQNPRHLVRRRGQEARLRCSPMKGHSHVYWYRQLPEEGLKFMVYLQKENIIDESGMPKERFSAEFPKEGPSILRIQQVVRGDSAAYFCASSSREAGNTEAFFGQGTRLTVV.

Note on this clone: The identical CDR3 is also encoded by other nucleotide sequences in the sample. V is TRBV15 and J is TRBJ2-7, with D unresolved. V gave up 0 bases and J gave up 1 base, with 7 bases separating them. Germline lookup yields CDR1 LNHNV and CDR2 YYDKDF (reference sequence). CDR3 length: 14 residues. CDR3: CATSRETVSYEQYF. The CDR3 coding sequence is TGTGCCACCAGCAGAGAAACGGTGTCCTACGAGCAGTACTTC.

The chain joins TRBV18 to TRBJ2-7; 7 bases map to TRBD1. Germline CDR1 reads KGHSH; CDR2 reads LQKENI. The ends lost 2 bases at V and 5 bases at J; junction bases unmatched: 12. This CDR3 contains 16 residues. CDR3 in amino acids: CASSPSSGTVFNEQYF. Written as DNA, the CDR3 is TGTGCCAGCTCACCATCGTCGGGGACAGTCTTCAACGAGCAGTACTTC. Looking up the rest from reference TRBV18 and TRBJ2-7 gives the full variable domain: NAGVMQNPRHLVRRRGQEARLRCSPMKGHSHVYWYRQLPEEGLKFMVYLQKENIIDESGMPKERFSAEFPKEGPSILRIQQVVRGDSAAYFCASSPSSGTVFNEQYFGPGTRLTVT.

V and J are TRBV6-5 and TRBJ1-1; 7 bases map to TRBD1. This CDR3 has 14 residues. J was trimmed by 4 bases and V by 2 bases; bases with no gene match: 4. Per the germline V gene, CDR1 is MNHEY and CDR2 is SVGAGI. CDR3 in DNA: TGTGCCAGCAGTTACGACAGGGTTGGCACTGAAGCTTTCTTT. Translated, it gives CASSYDRVGTEAFF.